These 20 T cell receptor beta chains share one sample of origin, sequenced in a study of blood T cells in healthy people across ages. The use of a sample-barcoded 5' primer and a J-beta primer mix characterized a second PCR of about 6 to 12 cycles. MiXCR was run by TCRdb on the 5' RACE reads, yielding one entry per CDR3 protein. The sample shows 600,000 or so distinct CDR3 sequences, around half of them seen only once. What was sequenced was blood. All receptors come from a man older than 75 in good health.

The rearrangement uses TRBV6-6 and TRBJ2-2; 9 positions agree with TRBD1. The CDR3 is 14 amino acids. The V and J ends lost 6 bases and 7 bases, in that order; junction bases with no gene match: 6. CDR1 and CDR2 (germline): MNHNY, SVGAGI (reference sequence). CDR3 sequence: CASRDLGQGGELFF. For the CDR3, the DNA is TGTGCCAGCAGAGACCTGGGACAGGGCGGGGAGCTGTTTTTT.

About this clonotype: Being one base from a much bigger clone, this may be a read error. The CDR3 nucleotides are TGCAGCGTTGAAGGTACAGGGCCGGGTGAGCAGTACTTC. Its translation: CSVEGTGPGEQYF. This rearrangement joins TRBV29-1 to TRBJ2-7, with D maybe TRBD1 (6 bases). V dropped 1 base and J dropped 7 bases, with 14 bases sitting between them. CDR3 length equals 13 residues. CDR1 is SQVTM, CDR2 ANQGSEA, per germline.

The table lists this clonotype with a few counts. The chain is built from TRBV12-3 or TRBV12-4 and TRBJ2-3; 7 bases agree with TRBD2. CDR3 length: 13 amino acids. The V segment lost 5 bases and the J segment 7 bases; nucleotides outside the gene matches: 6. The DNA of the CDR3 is TGTGCCAGCAGTATCTTCGGGGGGAATACGCAGTATTTT. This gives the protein CASSIFGGNTQYF.

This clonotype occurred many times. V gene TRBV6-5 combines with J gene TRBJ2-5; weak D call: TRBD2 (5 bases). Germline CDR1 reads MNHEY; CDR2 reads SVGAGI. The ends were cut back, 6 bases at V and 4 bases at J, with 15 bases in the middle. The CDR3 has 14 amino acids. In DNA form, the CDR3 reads TGTGCCAGCAGCATTCACGGGGTTCGAGAGACCCAGTACTTC. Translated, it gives CASSIHGVRETQYF.

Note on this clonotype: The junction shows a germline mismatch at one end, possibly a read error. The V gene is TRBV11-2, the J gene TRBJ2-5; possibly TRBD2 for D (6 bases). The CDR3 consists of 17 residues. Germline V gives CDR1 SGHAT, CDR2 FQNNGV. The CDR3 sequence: CASNLIMATREWETQYF. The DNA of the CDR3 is TGTGCCAGCAACTTAATTATGGCTACGCGGGAATGGGAGACCCAGTACTTC.

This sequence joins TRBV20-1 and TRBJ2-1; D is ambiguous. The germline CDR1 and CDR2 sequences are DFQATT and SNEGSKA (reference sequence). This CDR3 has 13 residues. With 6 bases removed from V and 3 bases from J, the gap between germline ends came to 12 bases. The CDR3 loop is CSAEQAHYNEQFF. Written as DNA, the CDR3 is TGCAGTGCCGAGCAGGCGCACTACAATGAGCAGTTCTTC.

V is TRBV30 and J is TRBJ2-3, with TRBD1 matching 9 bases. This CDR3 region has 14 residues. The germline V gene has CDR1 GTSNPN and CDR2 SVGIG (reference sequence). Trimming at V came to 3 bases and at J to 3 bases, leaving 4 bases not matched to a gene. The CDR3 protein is CAWRTGGATDTQYF. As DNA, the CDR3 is TGTGCCTGGAGGACAGGGGGGGCAACAGATACGCAGTATTTT. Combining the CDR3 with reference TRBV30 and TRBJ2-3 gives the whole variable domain SQTIHQWPATLVQPVGSPLSLECTVEGTSNPNLYWYRQAAGRGLQLLFYSVGIGQISSEVPQNLSASRPQDRQFILSSKKLLLSDSGFYLCAWRTGGATDTQYFGPGTRLTVL.

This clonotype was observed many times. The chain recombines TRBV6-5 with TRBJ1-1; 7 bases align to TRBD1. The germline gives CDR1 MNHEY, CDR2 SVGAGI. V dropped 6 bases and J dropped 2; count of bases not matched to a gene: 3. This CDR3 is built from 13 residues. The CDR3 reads CASRRQGNTEAFF. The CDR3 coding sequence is TGTGCCAGCAGAAGACAGGGTAACACTGAAGCTTTCTTT.

The CDR3 loop is CASGGSYNSPLHF. CDR3 bases: TGTGCCAGCGGGGGCTCCTATAATTCACCCCTCCACTTT. The V gene is TRBV12-3 or TRBV12-4, the J gene TRBJ1-6; weak D call: TRBD1 (5 bases). The germline V and J ends were trimmed by 8 bases and 0 bases, with 5 bases remaining between them. The CDR3 has 13 residues.

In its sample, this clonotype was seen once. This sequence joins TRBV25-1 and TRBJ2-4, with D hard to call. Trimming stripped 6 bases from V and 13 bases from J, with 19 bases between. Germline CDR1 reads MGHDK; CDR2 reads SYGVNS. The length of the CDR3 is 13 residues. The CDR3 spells CASRERTLQEQYF. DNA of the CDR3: TGTGCCAGCAGGGAAAGAACTCTCCAGGAGCAGTACTTC.

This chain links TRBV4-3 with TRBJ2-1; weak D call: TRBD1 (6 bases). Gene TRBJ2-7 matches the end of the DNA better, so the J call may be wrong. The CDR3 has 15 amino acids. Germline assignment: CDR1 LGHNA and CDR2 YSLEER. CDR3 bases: TGCGCCAGCAGCACTCGAGACAGGCGCAACAATGAGCAGTACTTC. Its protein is CASSTRDRRNNEQYF.

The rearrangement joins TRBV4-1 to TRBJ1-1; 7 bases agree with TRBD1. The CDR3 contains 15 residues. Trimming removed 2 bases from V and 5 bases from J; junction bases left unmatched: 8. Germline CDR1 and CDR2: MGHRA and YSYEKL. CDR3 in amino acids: CASSQLRDRGTEAFF. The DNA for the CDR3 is TGCGCCAGCAGCCAACTCCGGGACAGAGGTACTGAAGCTTTCTTT.

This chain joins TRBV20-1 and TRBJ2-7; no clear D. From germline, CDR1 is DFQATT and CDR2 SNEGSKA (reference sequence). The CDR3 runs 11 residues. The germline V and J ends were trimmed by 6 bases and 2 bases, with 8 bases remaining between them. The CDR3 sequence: CSAGVTYEQYF. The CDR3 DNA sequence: TGCAGTGCAGGAGTTACCTACGAGCAGTACTTC.

In DNA, the CDR3 is TGTGCCAGCAGGACTTCCTTCTCTGGGGCCAACGTCCTGACTTTC. Encoded protein: CASRTSFSGANVLTF. The chain carries TRBV2 and TRBJ2-6; D is unresolved. Germline V gene sequence: CDR1 SNHLY, CDR2 FYNNEI. V was shortened by 6 bases and J by 0 bases, with 9 bases between the two germline ends. The CDR3 is 15 amino acids.

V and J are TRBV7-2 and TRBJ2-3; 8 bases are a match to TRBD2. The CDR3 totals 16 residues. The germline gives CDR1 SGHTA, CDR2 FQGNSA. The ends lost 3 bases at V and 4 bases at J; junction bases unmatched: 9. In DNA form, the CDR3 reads TGTGCCAGCAGCTTTAGCGGGGAGGCCGAGTCAGATACGCAGTATTTT. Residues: CASSFSGEAESDTQYF.

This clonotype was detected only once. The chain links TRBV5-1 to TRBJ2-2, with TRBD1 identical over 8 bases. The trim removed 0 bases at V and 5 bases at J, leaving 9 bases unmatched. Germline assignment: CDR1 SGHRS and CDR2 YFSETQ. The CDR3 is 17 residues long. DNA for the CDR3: TGCGCCAGCAGCTTGGCCCCGGGACAGGAGAGAACCGGGGAGCTGTTTTTT. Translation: CASSLAPGQERTGELFF.

The CDR3 here is CASSRGLAGVIQETQYF. The CDR3, as DNA: TGTGCCAGCAGCCGGGGACTAGCGGGGGTGATACAAGAGACCCAGTACTTC. The chain carries TRBV7-9 and TRBJ2-5; 14 nucleotides match TRBD2. The CDR3 contains 17 residues. With 5 bases clipped from V and 2 bases from J, the junction kept 7 bases outside the gene matches. Germline assignment: CDR1 SEHNR and CDR2 FQNEAQ (reference sequence).

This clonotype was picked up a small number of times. CDR3 DNA: TGTGCCAGCAGCGCAACCCCCGGGACCGGCTATGGCTACACCTTC. As protein: CASSATPGTGYGYTF. J is TRBJ1-2 and V is TRBV9; D possibly corresponds to TRBD1 (5 bases). Germline V lookup: CDR1 SGDLS, CDR2 YYNGEE. V lost 3 bases and J lost 4, with 16 bases in between. The CDR3 runs 15 residues.

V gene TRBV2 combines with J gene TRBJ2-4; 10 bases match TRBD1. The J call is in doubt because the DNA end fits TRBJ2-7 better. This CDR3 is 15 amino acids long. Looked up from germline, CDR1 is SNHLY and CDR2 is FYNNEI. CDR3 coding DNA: TGTGCCAGCAGTTCCCGACAGGGGGCCGTCTACGAGCAGTACTTC. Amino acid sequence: CASSSRQGAVYEQYF.

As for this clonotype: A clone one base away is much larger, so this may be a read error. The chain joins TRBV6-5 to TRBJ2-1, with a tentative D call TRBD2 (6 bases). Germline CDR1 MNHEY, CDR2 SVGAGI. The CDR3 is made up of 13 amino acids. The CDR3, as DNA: TGTGCCGGCAGTTACTCGGGACTGAATGAGCAGTTCTTC. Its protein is CAGSYSGLNEQFF.